Below are 10 T cell receptor beta chains sequenced from a single sample in a study of blood T cells in healthy people across ages. It was with a sample-barcoded 5' primer and a J-beta primer mix that a second PCR of roughly 6 to 11 cycles was run. In TCRdb, the 5' RACE reads were re-called with MiXCR into one record per CDR3 protein. This sample has 1.5 million to 2 million distinct CDR3 sequences, with approximately 50% found just once. Sequenced: blood. The receptor set was obtained from a woman aged 40 to 55 in good health.

The genes are TRBV7-8 and TRBJ2-5; D possibly corresponds to TRBD1 (6 bases). Trimming removed 5 bases from V and 2 bases from J, with 18 bases in between. This CDR3 spans 16 amino acids. Germline-derived CDR1 and CDR2 are SGHVS and FQNEAQ. The CDR3 nucleotides are TGTGCCAGCAGCATCCGCCGGGACACGACTCAAGAGACCCAGTACTTC. This encodes CASSIRRDTTQETQYF.

The V and J genes are TRBV18 and TRBJ2-6; D uncertain. From germline, CDR1 is KGHSH and CDR2 LQKENI. Trimming stripped 1 base from V and 4 bases from J, with 11 bases between. The length of the CDR3 is 16 residues. The CDR3: CASSPLLSPGANVLTF. DNA of the CDR3: TGTGCCAGCTCACCACTTCTGAGTCCCGGGGCCAACGTCCTGACTTTC.

This clonotype was recorded once. The chain employs TRBV3-1 and TRBJ1-2, with D uncertain. Germline-derived CDR1 and CDR2 are LGHDT and YNNKEL (reference sequence). CDR3 length: 13 residues. Trimming shortened V by 3 bases and J by 6 bases, and 11 bases separated the two germline ends. The DNA of the CDR3 is TGTGCCAGCAGCCACCTTTCGATGGATGGCTACACCTTC. Amino acid sequence: CASSHLSMDGYTF.

This chain links TRBV6-5 with TRBJ2-7; TRBD2 is a possible D gene (5 bases). The CDR3 contains 15 residues. CDR1 and CDR2 from the germline V gene are MNHEY and SVGAGI. The germline V and J ends were trimmed by 0 bases and 2 bases, with 11 bases remaining between them. The DNA for the CDR3 is TGTGCCAGCAGTTACTCCGGGGTCGCTCCCTACGAGCAGTACTTC. Encoded protein: CASSYSGVAPYEQYF.

This clonotype occurred a few times. The CDR3 loop is CASSFGVGEKLFF. As DNA, the CDR3 is TGTGCCAGCAGCTTCGGGGTAGGTGAAAAACTGTTTTTT. This chain joins TRBV3-1 and TRBJ1-4, with D unresolved. Trimming shortened V by 5 bases and J by 7 bases, and 11 bases separated the two germline ends. This CDR3 is built from 13 residues. From germline, CDR1 is LGHDT and CDR2 YNNKEL (reference sequence).

This clonotype came up a few times. The V and J genes are TRBV7-8 and TRBJ2-7; no definite D call. The CDR3 is made up of 15 amino acids. The germline V and J ends were trimmed by 5 bases and 2 bases, with 16 bases remaining between them. CDR1 and CDR2 from the germline V gene are SGHVS and FQNEAQ. Written as DNA, the CDR3 is TGTGCCAGCAGCCCCATCGTCCTTATCCCCTACGAGCAGTACTTC. Its translation is CASSPIVLIPYEQYF. The whole variable domain, filled in from reference TRBV7-8 and TRBJ2-7, reads GAGVSQSPRYKVAKRGQDVALRCDPISGHVSLFWYQQALGQGPEFLTYFQNEAQLDKSGLPSDRFFAERPEGSVSTLKIQRTQQEDSAVYLCASSPIVLIPYEQYFGPGTRLTVT.

V and J are TRBV7-2 and TRBJ2-7; TRBD1 aligns across 7 bases. CDR3 length: 14 residues. V shed 3 bases and J 6 bases; nucleotides not matched to a gene: 8. Germline lookup yields CDR1 SGHTA and CDR2 FQGNSA. This chain's CDR3 is CASSFPIRTGEQYF. CDR3 bases: TGTGCCAGCAGCTTTCCTATCAGGACAGGCGAGCAGTACTTC.

CDR3 DNA: TGTGCCAGCAGCTTAGAGGCGGGGACAGTCTCGTTCAATGAGCAGTTCTTC. It codes for CASSLEAGTVSFNEQFF. V and J are TRBV7-2 and TRBJ2-1, with D perhaps TRBD1 (7 bases). Trimming took off 1 base at V and 6 bases at J, with 19 bases between the two ends. The CDR3 is 17 amino acids. From germline, CDR1 is SGHTA and CDR2 FQGNSA.

A few counts support this clonotype. The genes are TRBV10-3 and TRBJ1-6; the D gene is possibly TRBD1 (6 bases). CDR1 ENHRY and CDR2 SYGVKD come from the germline V gene. V lost 6 bases, J lost 10 bases, and 16 bases lay in between. This CDR3 contains 14 residues. The CDR3 region is CAIRGAVQGSPLHF. The CDR3 DNA reads as TGTGCCATCAGGGGCGCCGTCCAGGGGTCACCCCTCCACTTT.

This rearrangement joins TRBV28 to TRBJ1-5; TRBD1 might be the D (6 bases). This CDR3 has 15 residues. Per germline, CDR1 MDHEN and CDR2 SYDVKM. Trimming cost V 1 base and J 5 bases, with 12 bases left between them. The CDR3 nucleotides read TGTGCCAGCAGTTTATATAGGGGGTCGGATCAGCCCCAGCATTTT. Its protein is CASSLYRGSDQPQHF.